This T cell receptor beta chain was recovered during a study of vaccination effects on CD4 cells after COVID-19 (dated by TCRdb to about 2022). Concerning the study at large: Participants received two doses of either the BNT162b2 or the mRNA-1273 mRNA SARS-CoV-2 vaccine. SARS-CoV-2 spike-specific CD4+ TCR repertoires were compared before and after mRNA vaccination in COVID-19 convalescent patients and in infection-naive vaccine recipients. Altogether, roughly 10 COVID-19 convalescent patients and several SARS-CoV-2-naive healthy vaccine recipients made up the full study. The Oncomine TCR Beta short-read assay on an Illumina iSeq 100 was used to sequence cultures from other donors in the study.

The library was prepared using the immunoSEQ multiplex PCR assay. DNA from the cultured and isolated CD4+ T cells underwent TCR beta CDR3 sequencing. Concerning the study's data processing: Non-productive TCR sequences were discarded, and reads were trimmed to the CDR3 region, with only CDR3s of 7 or more amino acids retained. The MANAFEST web app was used to identify antigen-specific clonotypes by comparing expansion in peptide wells with expansion in reference cultures. Positive clones required FDR<0.05 expansion versus reference and all other wells, odds ratio above 5, and frequency above 0.1% in two replicate wells. Cross-reactive clonotypes were defined as significantly expanded in SARS-CoV-2 spike wells and in at least one common cold coronavirus spike condition. Levenshtein distance calculated with the stringdist R package was used to assess CDR3 similarity, and unrooted trees were constructed with ape in R 3.6.1. TCRdb's version of the immuneACCESS table is confined to in-frame rearrangements and falls short of the full clone set. An unresolved V gene accounts for under half of the shortfall where checked; the remainder is of unknown origin. For V, J and clone size, that table is used; D and trimming come from the DNA. The sample data list about 24,000 clones, and 60% to 85% of these were observed just once. The ten largest clonotypes hold approximately 12% of the sample.

Regarding this clone: Its antigen remains unidentified. No qualities accompany the bases; no much larger clone lies one base away.

The ViraFEST assay stimulated PBMC with viral peptide pools and then used TCR sequencing to identify antigen-specific CD4+ T cell clonotypes by expansion. After 10 days of culture, CD4+ T cells were isolated with the EasySep CD4+ T cell isolation kit. The absence of prior SARS-CoV-2 infection in healthy vaccine recipients was confirmed by negative nucleocapsid antibodies before and after vaccination. About 1.8 million PBMC per well were cultured with about 9 ug/ml peptides in IMDM containing 5% human AB serum, about 9.7 IU/ml IL-2 and gentamicin. Half of the culture medium was replaced with fresh IL-2-containing medium on days 3 and 7. Unless otherwise noted, each peptide stimulation condition was cultured in triplicate wells. PBMC were separated from whole blood using Ficoll-Paque Plus gradient centrifugation and were then either cryopreserved at -140C or used fresh. The overlapping peptide pools covered the spike proteins of SARS-CoV-2 and of the common cold coronaviruses HCoV-NL63, HCoV-OC43 and HCoV-229E. Genomic DNA was extracted from cultured CD4+ T cells with the QIAamp micro DNA kit.

What the study reported, not specific to this receptor: At late post-vaccination timepoints, both infection-induced and vaccine-induced clones showed marked clonal contraction, consistent with waning T cell responses. Only a small number of convalescent patients were included, and no early post-infection timepoints were available, which limited the study. Among healthy vaccine recipients, nearly all vaccine-induced clones were SARS-CoV-2 mono-reactive, and only 1 of 255 was cross-reactive with common cold coronaviruses.

Reading from cysteine to phenylalanine, the CDR3 counts 16 amino acids. Just the 48-base CDR3 DNA is kept, in frame starting at base 1. V is trimmed back by 4 bases and J by 2 bases, and the junction contains 7 bases that no gene match accounts for. From the germline V gene, CDR1 is SGHRS and CDR2 is YFSETQ. The chain couples TRBV5-1 to TRBJ2-5, and 11 bases in between align with TRBD2. This receptor was identified in a human donor who received a COVID-19 vaccine. Sequenced here: CD4+ T cells from PBMCs cultured with HCoV-OC43 spike peptides, sampled before COVID-19 vaccination. The cell subset or site label, as the study defines it: HCoV-OC43 spike overlapping peptide pool stimulation. The sequence in DNA is TGCGCCAGCAGCCAACTAGCGGGAGTGGGACAAGAGACCCAGTACTTC. Its protein is CASSQLAGVGQETQYF.